This T cell receptor (beta chain) was sequenced for a study of blood T cell repertoires in COVID-19. The wider study: In each case, the material was cDNA or gDNA derived from T cells, B-cell-depleted T cells, or PBMCs.

J lost 0 bases, V lost 5 bases, and 1 base had no gene match. CDR1 SNHLY and CDR2 FYNNEI come from the germline V gene. This CDR3 spans 15 amino acids. TCRdb keeps only in-frame clones here, not all; method: immunoSEQ multiplex PCR. The table shows some 150,000 clones, with around nine tenths occurring only once. This TCR derives from a woman aged 50 to 60 with active or convalescent COVID-19. Sequencing input: peripheral blood. The chain is built from TRBV2 and TRBJ2-1; 10 bases align to TRBD2. The CDR3 nucleotides read TGTGCCAGCAGTAGCGGGGGGGTCTCCTACAATGAGCAGTTCTTC. Its translation is CASSSGGVSYNEQFF. Full variable domain (remainder filled in from reference TRBV2 and TRBJ2-1): EPEVTQTPSHQVTQMGQEVILRCVPISNHLYFYWYRQILGQKVEFLVSFYNNEISEKSEIFDDQFSVERPDGSNFTLKIRSTKLEDSAMYFCASSSGGVSYNEQFFGPGTRLTVL.